Below, 9 T cell receptor beta chains from the same sample are listed, as sequenced in a study of CXCR3-negative and CXCR3-positive naive CD8 T cells. Via 5' RACE with UMI labels, TRB cDNA libraries were prepared. From its re-call of the 5' RACE reads, TCRdb lists each CDR3 protein once, without DNA. The sample includes approximately 26,000 distinct CDR3 sequences. Sequencing used naive CXCR3- CD8+ T cells from blood. The subset: CD45RO-CCR7+CD27+CD95- naive CD8+ T cells lacking CXCR3 (TNR3-). The receptors were gathered from a human donor in good health. Some clones in this sample may be carry-over from other donors' samples.

The V and J genes are TRBV29-1 and TRBJ2-1; TCRdb's D call of TRBD1 is untestable without DNA. This CDR3 has 13 amino acids. Germline CDR1 reads SQVTM; CDR2 reads ANQGSEA. This CDR3 is CSVLRGGGNEQFF.

The chain carries TRBV19 and TRBJ2-7. The length of the CDR3 is 12 residues. Germline values: CDR1 LNHDA, CDR2 SQIVND (reference sequence). The CDR3 sequence: CASSTYSYEQYF. Together with reference TRBV19 and TRBJ2-7, the CDR3 gives the full variable domain: DGGITQSPKYLFRKEGQNVTLSCEQNLNHDAMYWYRQDPGQGLRLIYYSQIVNDFQKGDIAEGYSVSREKKESFPLTVTSAQKNPTAFYLCASSTYSYEQYFGPGTRLTVT.

The genes are TRBV7-9 and TRBJ2-7; with no DNA, the TCRdb D assignment of TRBD1 cannot be verified. CDR1 and CDR2 from the germline V gene are SEHNR and FQNEAQ (reference sequence). This CDR3 has 13 residues. The CDR3 reads CASSRQGSYEQYF.

The chain carries TRBV4-3 and TRBJ2-3; the D gene TCRdb calls, TRBD2, cannot be checked with no DNA. Germline lookup yields CDR1 LGHNA and CDR2 YSLEER. The CDR3 sequence is 16 residues long. The CDR3 here is CASSQESPSYTDTQYF.

The V gene is TRBV29-1, the J gene TRBJ2-1; TCRdb designates TRBD1, a call that cannot be tested without DNA. CDR1 and CDR2 from the germline V gene are SQVTM and ANQGSEA. CDR3 length: 13 residues. CDR3 sequence: CSARGGLYNEQFF.

The genes are TRBV20-1 and TRBJ2-3; TCRdb's D call of TRBD1 is untestable without DNA. CDR3 length: 15 amino acids. Germline-derived CDR1 and CDR2 are DFQATT and SNEGSKA (reference sequence). CDR3 loop: CSADDRDSETDTQYF.

The chain couples TRBV24-1 to TRBJ2-1; absent DNA, TCRdb's TRBD2 call cannot be checked. The germline V gene has CDR1 KGHDR and CDR2 SFDVKD. The CDR3 sequence is 17 residues long. This chain's CDR3 is CATSEGVAYFSYNEQFF.

This sequence joins TRBV7-9 and TRBJ2-1; TCRdb gives TRBD1 as the D gene, but with no DNA this cannot be confirmed. CDR3 length equals 13 residues. Germline values: CDR1 SEHNR, CDR2 FQNEAQ (reference sequence). This CDR3 reads CASSFGEGNEQFF.

The V gene is TRBV20-1, the J gene TRBJ2-2; TCRdb calls TRBD1, which cannot be checked without DNA. Germline V gene data show CDR1 as DFQATT and CDR2 as SNEGSKA (reference sequence). The CDR3 is 14 amino acids. CDR3 loop: CSASGTGDTGELFF.